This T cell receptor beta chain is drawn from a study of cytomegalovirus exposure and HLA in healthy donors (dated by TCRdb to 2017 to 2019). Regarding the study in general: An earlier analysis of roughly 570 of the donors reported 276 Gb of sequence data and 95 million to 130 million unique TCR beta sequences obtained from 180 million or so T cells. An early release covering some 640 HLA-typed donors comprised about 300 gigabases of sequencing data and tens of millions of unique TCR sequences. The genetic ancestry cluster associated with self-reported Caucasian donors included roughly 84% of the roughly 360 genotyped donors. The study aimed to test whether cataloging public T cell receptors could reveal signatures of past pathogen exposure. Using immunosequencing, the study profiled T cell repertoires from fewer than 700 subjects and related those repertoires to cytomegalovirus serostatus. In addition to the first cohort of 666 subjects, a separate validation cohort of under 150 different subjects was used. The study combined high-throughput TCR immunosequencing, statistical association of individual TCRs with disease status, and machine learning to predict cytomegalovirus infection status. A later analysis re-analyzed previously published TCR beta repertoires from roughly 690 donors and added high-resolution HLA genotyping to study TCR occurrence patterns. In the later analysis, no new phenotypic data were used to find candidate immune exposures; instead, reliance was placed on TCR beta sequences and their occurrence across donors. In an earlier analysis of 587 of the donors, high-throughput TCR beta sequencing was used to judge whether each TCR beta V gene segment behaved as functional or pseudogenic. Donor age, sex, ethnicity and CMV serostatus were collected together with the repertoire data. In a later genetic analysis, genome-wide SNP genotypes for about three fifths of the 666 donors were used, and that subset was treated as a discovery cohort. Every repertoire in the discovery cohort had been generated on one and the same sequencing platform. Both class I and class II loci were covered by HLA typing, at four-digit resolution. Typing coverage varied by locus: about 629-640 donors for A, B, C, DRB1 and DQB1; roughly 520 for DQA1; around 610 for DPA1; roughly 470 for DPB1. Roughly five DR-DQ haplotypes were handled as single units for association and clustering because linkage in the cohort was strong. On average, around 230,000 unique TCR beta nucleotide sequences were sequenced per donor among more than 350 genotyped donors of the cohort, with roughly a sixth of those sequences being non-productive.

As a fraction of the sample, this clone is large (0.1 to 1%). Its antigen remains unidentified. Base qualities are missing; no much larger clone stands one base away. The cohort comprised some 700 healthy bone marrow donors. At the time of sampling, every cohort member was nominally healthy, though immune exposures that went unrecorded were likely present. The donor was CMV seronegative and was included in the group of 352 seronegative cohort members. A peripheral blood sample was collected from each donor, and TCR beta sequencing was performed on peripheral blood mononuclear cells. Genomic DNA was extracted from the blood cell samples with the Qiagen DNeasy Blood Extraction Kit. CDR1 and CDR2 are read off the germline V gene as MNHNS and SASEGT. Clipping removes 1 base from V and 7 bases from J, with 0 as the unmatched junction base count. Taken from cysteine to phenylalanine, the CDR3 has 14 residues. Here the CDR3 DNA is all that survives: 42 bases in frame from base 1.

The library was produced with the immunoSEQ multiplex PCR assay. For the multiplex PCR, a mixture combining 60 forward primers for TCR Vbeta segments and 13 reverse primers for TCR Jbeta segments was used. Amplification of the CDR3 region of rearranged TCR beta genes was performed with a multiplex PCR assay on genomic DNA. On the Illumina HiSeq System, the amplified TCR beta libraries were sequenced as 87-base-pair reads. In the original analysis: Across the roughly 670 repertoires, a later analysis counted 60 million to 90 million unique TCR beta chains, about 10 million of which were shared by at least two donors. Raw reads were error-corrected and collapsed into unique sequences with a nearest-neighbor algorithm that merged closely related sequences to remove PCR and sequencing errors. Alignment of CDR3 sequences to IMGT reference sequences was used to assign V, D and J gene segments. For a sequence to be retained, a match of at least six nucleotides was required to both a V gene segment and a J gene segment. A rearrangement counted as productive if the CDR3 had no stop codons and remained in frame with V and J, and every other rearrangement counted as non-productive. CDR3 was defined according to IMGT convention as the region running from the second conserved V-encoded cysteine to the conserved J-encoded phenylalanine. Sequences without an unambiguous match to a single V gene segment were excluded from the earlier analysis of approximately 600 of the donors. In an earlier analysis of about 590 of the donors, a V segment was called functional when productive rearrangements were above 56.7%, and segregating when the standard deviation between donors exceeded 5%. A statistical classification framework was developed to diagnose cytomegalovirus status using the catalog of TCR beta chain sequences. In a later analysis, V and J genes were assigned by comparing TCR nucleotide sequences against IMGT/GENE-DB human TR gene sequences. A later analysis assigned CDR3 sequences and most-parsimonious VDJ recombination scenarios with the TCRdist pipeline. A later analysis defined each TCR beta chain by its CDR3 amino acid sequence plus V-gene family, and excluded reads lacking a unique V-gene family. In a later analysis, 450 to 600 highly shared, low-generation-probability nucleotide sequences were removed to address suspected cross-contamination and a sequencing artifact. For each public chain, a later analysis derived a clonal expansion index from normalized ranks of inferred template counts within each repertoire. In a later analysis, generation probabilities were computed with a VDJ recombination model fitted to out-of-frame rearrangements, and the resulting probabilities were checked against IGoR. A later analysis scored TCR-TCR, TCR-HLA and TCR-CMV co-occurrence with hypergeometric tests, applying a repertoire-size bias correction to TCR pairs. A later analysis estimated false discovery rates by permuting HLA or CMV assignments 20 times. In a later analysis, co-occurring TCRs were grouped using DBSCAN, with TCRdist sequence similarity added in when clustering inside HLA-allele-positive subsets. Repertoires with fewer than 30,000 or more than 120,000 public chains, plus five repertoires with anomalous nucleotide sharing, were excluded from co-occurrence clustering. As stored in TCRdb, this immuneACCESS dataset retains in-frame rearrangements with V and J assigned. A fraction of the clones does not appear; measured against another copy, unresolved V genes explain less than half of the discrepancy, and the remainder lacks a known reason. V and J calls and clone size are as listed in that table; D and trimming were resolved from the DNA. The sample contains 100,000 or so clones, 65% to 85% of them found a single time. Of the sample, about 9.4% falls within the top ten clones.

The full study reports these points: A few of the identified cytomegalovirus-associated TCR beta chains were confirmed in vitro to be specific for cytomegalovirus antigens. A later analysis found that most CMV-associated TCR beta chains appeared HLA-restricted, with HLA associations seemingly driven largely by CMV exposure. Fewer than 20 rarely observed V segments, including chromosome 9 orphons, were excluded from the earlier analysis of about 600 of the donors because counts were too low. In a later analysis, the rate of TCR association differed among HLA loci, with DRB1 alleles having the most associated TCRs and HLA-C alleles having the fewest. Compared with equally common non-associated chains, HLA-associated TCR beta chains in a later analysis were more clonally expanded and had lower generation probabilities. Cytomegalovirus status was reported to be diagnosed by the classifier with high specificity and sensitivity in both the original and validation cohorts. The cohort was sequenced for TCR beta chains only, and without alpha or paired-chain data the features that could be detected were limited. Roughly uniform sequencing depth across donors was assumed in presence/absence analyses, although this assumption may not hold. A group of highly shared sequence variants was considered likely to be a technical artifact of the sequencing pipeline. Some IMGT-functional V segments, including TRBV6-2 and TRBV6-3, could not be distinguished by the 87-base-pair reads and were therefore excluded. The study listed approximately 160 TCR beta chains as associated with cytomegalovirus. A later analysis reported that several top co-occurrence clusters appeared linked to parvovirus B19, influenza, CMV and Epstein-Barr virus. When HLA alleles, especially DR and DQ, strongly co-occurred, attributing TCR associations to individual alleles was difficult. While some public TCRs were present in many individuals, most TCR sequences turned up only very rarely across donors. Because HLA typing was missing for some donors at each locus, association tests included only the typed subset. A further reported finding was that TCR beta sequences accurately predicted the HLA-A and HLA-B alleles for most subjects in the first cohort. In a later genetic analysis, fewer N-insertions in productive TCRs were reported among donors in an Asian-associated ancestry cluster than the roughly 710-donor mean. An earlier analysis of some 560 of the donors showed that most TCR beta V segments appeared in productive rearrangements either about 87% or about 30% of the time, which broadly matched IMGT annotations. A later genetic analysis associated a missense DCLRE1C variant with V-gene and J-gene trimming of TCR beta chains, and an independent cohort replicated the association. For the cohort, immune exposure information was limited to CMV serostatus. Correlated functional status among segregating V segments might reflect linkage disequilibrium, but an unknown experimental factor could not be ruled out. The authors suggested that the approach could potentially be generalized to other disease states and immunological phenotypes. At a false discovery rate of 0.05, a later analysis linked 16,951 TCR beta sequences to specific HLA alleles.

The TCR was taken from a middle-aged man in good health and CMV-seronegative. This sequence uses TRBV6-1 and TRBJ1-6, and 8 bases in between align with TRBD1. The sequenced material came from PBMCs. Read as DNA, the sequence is TGTGCCAGCAGTGAAGGGACAGGGAATTCACCCCTCCACTTT. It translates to CASSEGTGNSPLHF.